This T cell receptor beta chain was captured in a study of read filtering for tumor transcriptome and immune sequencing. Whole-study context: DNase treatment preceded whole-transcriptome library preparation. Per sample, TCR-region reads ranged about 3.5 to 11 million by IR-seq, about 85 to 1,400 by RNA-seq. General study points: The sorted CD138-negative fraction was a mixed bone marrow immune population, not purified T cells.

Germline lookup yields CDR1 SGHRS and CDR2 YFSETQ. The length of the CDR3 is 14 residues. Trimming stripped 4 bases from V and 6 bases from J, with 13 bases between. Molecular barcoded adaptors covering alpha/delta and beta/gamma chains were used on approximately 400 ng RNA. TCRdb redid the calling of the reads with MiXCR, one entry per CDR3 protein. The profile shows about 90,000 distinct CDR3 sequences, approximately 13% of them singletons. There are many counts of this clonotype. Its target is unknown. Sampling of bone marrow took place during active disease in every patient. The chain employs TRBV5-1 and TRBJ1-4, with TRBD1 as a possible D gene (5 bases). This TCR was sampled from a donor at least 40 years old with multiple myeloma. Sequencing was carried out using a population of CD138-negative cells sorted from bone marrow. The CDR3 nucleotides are TGCGCCAGCAGCCCTACCGGGACGGATGAAAAACTGTTTTTT. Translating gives CASSPTGTDEKLFF. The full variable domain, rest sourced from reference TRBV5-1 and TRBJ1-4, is KAGVTQTPRYLIKTRGQQVTLSCSPISGHRSVSWYQQTPGQGLQFLFEYFSETQRNKGNFPGRFSGRQFSNSRSEMNVSTLELGDSALYLCASSPTGTDEKLFFGSGTQLSVL.